The 10 T cell receptor beta chains listed next were all sequenced from one sample in a study of T cells in localized non-small cell lung cancer. Some clones are missing from TCRdb's copy, which holds only in-frame ones; the method was immunoSEQ multiplex PCR. Of around 2,600 clones in the sample, roughly 25% were seen once. The sequenced sample was lung tumor tissue, obtained before any cancer treatment. The receptors originated from a female donor over 55 with stage I lung adenocarcinoma.

This clone was detected only a few times. The rearrangement joins TRBV27 to TRBJ2-2; 8 bases are shared with TRBD1. Trimming at V came to 5 bases and at J to 5 bases, leaving 7 bases not matched to a gene. Germline CDR1 MNHEY, CDR2 SMNVEV (reference sequence). The CDR3 runs to 15 residues. CDR3 region: CASSPGTGRTGELFF. CDR3 nucleotide sequence: TGTGCCAGCAGTCCCGGGACAGGAAGAACCGGGGAGCTGTTTTTT.

There are a few counts of this clone. The chain carries TRBV11-3 and TRBJ2-1; no clear D. The ends were cut back, 2 bases at V and 0 bases at J, with 8 bases in the middle. There are 15 residues in the CDR3. Germline loops: CDR1 SGHNT, CDR2 YENEEA. The CDR3 sequence: CASSLMASSYNEQFF. In DNA form, the CDR3 reads TGTGCCAGCAGCTTAATGGCCAGCTCCTACAATGAGCAGTTCTTC.

This clone was detected a few times. This chain connects TRBV9 to TRBJ1-1; TRBD1 agrees at 8 bases. This CDR3 is 15 amino acids long. Germline CDR1 and CDR2: SGDLS and YYNGEE. The V segment lost 0 bases and the J segment 0 bases; nucleotides outside the gene matches: 1. This chain's CDR3 is CASSVGDRMNTEAFF. The CDR3 bases are TGTGCCAGCAGCGTAGGGGACAGGATGAACACTGAAGCTTTCTTT.

This clone was detected a few times. The chain has TRBV28 and TRBJ1-2, with D perhaps matching TRBD1 (5 bases). V was cut by 3 bases and J by 2 bases, with 13 bases left in between. The CDR3 has 15 residues. CDR1 and CDR2 from the germline V gene are MDHEN and SYDVKM. CDR3 DNA sequence: TGTGCCAGCAGTTTCCCGGGACGGCTCAACTATGGCTACACCTTC. It specifies CASSFPGRLNYGYTF.

The gene calls are TRBV28 and TRBJ1-5, with a weak D call TRBD1 (6 bases). Germline V gives CDR1 MDHEN, CDR2 SYDVKM. This CDR3 comprises 13 residues. Trimming took off 7 bases at V and 5 bases at J, with 12 bases between the two ends. In nucleotides, the CDR3 is TGTGCCAGCAACGGGGACACCTATCAGCCCCAGCATTTT. Translating gives CASNGDTYQPQHF.

J is TRBJ1-5 and V is TRBV15; D remains unclear. V was clipped by 1 base and J by 6 bases, with 13 bases between them. CDR1 and CDR2 from the germline V gene are LNHNV and YYDKDF (reference sequence). CDR3 length equals 15 residues. The CDR3 DNA reads TGTGCCACCAGCAGAGTGGGCGGAGGAAGTCAGCCCCAGCATTTT. The encoded protein is CATSRVGGGSQPQHF.

This chain uses TRBV9 with TRBJ2-1, with 10 bases that match TRBD1. Germline V gene lookup returns CDR1 SGDLS and CDR2 YYNGEE. The CDR3 has 14 residues. V trimming: 5 bases; J trimming: 6 bases; junction bases outside the gene matches: 5. The CDR3 DNA reads TGTGCCAGCAGTTTGGACAGGGGGATCAATGAGCAGTTCTTC. Its protein product is CASSLDRGINEQFF.

The chain recombines TRBV6-7 with TRBJ1-2; D is possibly TRBD1 (6 bases). TRBV6-7 is designated an ORF whose function remains uncertain. The CDR3 extends over 14 amino acids. V shed 2 bases and J shed 7 bases, with 14 bases lying between them. The chain's CDR3 is CASSYGGQQGGYTF. Here the CDR3 DNA reads TGTGCCAGCAGTTACGGGGGGCAACAGGGTGGCTACACCTTC.

The J gene is TRBJ1-1, the V gene TRBV29-1; D unresolved. V gave up 5 bases and J gave up 3 bases, with 16 bases separating them. Germline V CDR1 and CDR2: SQVTM, ANQGSEA. There are 14 residues in the CDR3. The CDR3 here is CSVILGASYTEAFF. The CDR3 bases are TGCAGCGTTATTCTCGGTGCTTCCTACACTGAAGCTTTCTTT.

In this sample, this clone is medium-sized. The chain is built from TRBV6-8 and TRBJ2-7, with D tentatively TRBD2 (7 bases). There are 15 residues in the CDR3. V was clipped by 6 bases and J by 0 bases, with 15 bases between them. Germline assignment: CDR1 MNHGY and CDR2 SAAAGT. CDR3 loop: CASSRGRGNSYEQYF. CDR3 DNA: TGTGCCAGCAGCCGGGGGCGGGGGAACTCCTACGAGCAGTACTTC.